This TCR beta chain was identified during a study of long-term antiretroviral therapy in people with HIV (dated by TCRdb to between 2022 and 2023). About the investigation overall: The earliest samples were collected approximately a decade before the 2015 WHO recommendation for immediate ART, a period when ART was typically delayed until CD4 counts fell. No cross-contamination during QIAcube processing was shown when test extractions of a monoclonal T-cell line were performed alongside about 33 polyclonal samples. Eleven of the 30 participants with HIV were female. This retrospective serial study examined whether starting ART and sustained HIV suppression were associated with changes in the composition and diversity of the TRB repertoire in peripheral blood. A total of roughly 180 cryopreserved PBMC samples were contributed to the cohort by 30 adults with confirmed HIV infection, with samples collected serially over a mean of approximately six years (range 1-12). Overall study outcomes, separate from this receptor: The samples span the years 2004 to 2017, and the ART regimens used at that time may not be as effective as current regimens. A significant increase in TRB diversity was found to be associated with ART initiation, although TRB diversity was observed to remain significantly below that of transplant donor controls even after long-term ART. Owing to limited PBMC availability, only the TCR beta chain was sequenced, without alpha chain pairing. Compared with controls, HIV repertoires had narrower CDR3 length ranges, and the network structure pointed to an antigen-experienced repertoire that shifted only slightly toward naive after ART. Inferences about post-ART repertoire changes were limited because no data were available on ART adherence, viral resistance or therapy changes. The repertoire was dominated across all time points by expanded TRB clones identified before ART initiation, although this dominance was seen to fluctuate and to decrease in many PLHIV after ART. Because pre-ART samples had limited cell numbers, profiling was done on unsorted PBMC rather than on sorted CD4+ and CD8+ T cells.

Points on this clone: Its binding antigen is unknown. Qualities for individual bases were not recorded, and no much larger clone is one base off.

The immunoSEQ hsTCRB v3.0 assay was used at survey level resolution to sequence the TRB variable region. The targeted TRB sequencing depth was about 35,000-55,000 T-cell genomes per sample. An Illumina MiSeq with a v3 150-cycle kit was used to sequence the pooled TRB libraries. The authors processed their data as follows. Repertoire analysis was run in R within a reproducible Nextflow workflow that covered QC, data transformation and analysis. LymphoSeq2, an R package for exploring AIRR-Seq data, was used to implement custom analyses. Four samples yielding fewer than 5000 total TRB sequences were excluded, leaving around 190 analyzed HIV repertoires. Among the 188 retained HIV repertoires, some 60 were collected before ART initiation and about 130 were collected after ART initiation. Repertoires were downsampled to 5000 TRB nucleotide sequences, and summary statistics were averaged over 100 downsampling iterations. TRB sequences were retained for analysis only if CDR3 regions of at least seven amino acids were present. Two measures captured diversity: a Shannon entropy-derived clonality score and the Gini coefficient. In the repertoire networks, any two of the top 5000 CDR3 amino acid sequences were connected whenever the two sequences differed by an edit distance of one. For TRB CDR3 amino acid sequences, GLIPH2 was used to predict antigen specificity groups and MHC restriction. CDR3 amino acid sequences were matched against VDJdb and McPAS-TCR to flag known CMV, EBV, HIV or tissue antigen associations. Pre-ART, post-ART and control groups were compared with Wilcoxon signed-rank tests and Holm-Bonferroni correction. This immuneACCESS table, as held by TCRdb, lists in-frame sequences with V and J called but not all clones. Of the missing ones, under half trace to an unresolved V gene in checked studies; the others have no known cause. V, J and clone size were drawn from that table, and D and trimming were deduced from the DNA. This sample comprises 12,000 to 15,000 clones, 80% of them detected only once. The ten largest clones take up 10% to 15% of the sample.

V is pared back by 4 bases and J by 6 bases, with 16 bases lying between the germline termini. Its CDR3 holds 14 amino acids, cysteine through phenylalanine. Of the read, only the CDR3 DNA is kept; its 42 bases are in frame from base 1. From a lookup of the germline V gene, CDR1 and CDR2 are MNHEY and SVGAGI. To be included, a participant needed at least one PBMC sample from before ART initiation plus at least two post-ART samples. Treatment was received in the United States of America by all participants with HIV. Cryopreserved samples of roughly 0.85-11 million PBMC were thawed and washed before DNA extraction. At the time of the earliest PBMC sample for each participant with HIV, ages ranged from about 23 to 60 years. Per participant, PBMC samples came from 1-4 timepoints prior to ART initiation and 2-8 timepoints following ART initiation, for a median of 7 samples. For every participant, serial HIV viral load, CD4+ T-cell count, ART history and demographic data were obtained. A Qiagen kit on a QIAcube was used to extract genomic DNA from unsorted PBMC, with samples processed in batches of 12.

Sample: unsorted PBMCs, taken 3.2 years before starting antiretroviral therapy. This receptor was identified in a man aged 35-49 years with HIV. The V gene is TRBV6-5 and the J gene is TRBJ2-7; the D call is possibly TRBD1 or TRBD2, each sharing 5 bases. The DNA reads TGTGCCAGCAGTTCCACGGGACCCGGGCGCGAGCAGTACTTC. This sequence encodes CASSSTGPGREQYF.